This T cell receptor (beta chain) derives from a study of blood T cell repertoires in COVID-19. Study context: The United States, Italy and Spain were the sources of the acute and convalescent COVID-19 samples. T cells, B-cell-depleted T cells, or PBMCs supplied cDNA or gDNA.

The CDR3 has 16 amino acids. Germline V gene sequence: CDR1 MNHNY, CDR2 SVGAGI (reference sequence). The V and J ends lost 6 bases and 2 bases, in that order; junction bases with no gene match: 13. This clone was seen only a few times. In the original workflow: From reference gene primer amplification, estimates of nucleated cell counts were derived. Repertoires were generated with immunoSEQ multiplex PCR, while TCRdb's copy carries only in-frame clones and drops some. That table gives V, J and clone size, and the DNA gave D and trimming. The sample gives more than 100,000 clones, around nine tenths of which show up once; about 3% is in the top ten.

J is TRBJ2-7 and V is TRBV6-6; 7 nucleotides align to TRBD1. The sequencing input was peripheral blood. The TCR was taken from a human donor in a cohort sampled during active COVID-19. In DNA, the CDR3 is TGTGCCAGCAGCCGTTATACAGGGGAAACCACCTACGAGCAGTACTTC. Protein: CASSRYTGETTYEQYF.